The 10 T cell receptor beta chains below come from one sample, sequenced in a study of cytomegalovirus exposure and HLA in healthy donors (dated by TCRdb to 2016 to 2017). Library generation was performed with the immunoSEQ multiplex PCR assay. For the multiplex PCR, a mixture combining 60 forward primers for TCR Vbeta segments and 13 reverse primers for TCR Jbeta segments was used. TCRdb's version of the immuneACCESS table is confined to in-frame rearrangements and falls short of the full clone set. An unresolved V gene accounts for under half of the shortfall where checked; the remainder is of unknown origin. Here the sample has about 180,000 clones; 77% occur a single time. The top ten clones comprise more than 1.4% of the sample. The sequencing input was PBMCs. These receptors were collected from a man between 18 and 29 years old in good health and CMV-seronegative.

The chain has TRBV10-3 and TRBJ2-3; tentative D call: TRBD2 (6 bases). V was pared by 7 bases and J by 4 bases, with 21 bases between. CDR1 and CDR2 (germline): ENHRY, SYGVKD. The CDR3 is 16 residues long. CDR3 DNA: TGTGCCATCAAGAATCGGGACTCCTCGTATGCAGATACGCAGTATTTT. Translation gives CAIKNRDSSYADTQYF.

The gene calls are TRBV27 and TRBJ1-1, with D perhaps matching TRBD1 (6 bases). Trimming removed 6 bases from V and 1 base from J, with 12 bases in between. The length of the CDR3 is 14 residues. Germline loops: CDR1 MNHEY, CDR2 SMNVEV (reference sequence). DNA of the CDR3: TGTGCCAGCAGGACGGACAGTGCGAACACTGAAGCTTTCTTT. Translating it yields CASRTDSANTEAFF.

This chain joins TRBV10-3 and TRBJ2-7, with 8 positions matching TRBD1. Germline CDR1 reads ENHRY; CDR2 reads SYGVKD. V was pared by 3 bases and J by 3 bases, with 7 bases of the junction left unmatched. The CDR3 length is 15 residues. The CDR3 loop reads CAISDPSDRGYEQYF. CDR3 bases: TGTGCCATCAGTGACCCTTCCGACAGGGGCTACGAGCAGTACTTC.

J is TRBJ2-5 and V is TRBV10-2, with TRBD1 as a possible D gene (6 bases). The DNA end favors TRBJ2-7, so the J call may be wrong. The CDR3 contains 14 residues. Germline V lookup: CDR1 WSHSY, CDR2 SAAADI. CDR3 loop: CASSDMDSSYEQYF. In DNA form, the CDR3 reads TGCGCCAGCAGTGATATGGACAGCTCCTACGAGCAGTACTTC.

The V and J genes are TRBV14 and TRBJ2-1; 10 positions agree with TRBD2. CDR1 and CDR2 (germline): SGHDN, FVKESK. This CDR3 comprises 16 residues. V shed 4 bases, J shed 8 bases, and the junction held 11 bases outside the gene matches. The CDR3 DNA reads TGTGCCAGCAGCCCGGGGGAGCGGGGGGGCTGGGATGAGCAGTTCTTC. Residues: CASSPGERGGWDEQFF.

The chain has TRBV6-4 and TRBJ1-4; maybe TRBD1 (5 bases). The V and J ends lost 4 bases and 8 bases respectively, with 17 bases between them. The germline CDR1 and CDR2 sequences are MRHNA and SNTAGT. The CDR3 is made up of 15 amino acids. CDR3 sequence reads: CASSVTGTGGEKLFF. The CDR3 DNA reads TGTGCCAGCAGTGTCACCGGGACGGGGGGAGAAAAACTGTTTTTT.

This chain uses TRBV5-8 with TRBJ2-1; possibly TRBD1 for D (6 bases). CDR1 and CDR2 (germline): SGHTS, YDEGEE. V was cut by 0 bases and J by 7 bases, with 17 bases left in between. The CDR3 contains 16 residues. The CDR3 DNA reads TGTGCCAGCAGCTTGGTATTAGGCAGGGGTTCTAATGAGCAGTTCTTC. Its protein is CASSLVLGRGSNEQFF.

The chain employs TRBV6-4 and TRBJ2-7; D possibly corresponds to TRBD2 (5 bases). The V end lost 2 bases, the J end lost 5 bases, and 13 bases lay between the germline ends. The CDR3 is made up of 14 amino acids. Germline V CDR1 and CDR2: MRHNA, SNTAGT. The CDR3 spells CASSDPKRVNEQYF. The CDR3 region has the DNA TGTGCCAGCAGTGACCCGAAGAGGGTGAACGAGCAGTACTTC.

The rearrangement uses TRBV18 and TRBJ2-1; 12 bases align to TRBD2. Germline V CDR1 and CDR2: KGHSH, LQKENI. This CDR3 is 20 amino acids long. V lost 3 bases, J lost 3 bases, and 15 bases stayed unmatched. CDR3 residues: CASSPRRLAGAVNGYNEQFF. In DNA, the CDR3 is TGTGCCAGCTCACCCCGCCGACTAGCGGGAGCAGTCAACGGCTACAATGAGCAGTTCTTC.

CDR3 residues: CASSHEFARDRQETQYF. In nucleotides, the CDR3 is TGCGCCAGCAGTCACGAGTTTGCTCGGGACAGACAAGAGACCCAGTACTTC. The genes are TRBV23-1 and TRBJ2-5; 7 positions agree with TRBD1. TRBV23-1 is an open reading frame whose function is uncertain. The CDR3 loop spans 17 amino acids. The ends lost 3 bases at V and 2 bases at J; junction bases unmatched: 12.